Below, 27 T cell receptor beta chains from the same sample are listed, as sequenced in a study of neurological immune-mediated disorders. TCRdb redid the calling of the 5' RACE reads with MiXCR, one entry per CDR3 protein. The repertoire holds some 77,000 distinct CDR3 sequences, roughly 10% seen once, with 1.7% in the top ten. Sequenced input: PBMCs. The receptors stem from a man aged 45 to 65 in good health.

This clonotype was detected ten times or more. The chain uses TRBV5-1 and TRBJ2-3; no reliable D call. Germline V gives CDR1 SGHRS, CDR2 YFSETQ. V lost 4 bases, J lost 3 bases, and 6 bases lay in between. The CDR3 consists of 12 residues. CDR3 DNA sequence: TGCGCCAGCAGCCCGGAAACAGATACGCAGTATTTT. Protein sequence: CASSPETDTQYF.

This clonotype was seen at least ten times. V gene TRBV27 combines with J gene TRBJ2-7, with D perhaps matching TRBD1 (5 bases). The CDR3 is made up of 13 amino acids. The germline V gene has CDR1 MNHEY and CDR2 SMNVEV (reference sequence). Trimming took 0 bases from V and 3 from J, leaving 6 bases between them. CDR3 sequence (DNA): TGTGCCAGCAGTTTATCAGGGGACTACGAGCAGTACTTC. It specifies CASSLSGDYEQYF.

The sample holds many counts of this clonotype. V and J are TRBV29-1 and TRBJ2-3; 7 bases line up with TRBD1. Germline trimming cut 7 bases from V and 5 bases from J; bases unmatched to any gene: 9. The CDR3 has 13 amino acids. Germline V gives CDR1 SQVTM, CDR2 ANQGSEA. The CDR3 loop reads CSGRQGLGDTQYF. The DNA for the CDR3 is TGCAGCGGCAGACAGGGTCTGGGAGATACGCAGTATTTT.

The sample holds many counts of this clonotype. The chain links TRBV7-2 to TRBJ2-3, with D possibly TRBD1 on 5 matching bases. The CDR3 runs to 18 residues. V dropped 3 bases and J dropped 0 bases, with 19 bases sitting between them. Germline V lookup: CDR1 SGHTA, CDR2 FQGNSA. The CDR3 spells CASSFDQGTLPSTDTQYF. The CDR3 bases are TGTGCCAGCAGCTTTGATCAGGGAACCCTACCTAGCACAGATACGCAGTATTTT. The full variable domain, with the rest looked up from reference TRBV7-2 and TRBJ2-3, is GAGVSQSPSNKVTEKGKDVELRCDPISGHTALYWYRQSLGQGLEFLIYFQGNSAPDKSGLPSDRFSAERTGGSVSTLTIQRTQQEDSAVYLCASSFDQGTLPSTDTQYFGPGTRLTVL.

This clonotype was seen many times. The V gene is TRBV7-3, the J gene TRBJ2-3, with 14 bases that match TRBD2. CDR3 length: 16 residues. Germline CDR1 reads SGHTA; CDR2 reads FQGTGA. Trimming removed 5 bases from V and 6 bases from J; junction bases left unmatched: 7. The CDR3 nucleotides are TGTGCCAGCAGCCCCCGACTAGCGGGAGGGCCGGATACGCAGTATTTT. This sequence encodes CASSPRLAGGPDTQYF.

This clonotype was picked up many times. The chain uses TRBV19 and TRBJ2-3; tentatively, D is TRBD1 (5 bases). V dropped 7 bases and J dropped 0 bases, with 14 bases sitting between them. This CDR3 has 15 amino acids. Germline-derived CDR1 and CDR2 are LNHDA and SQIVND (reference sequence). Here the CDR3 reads CASMDPGRSTDTQYF. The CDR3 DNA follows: TGTGCCAGTATGGACCCAGGGCGGAGCACAGATACGCAGTATTTT. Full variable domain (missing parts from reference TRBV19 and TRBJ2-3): DGGITQSPKYLFRKEGQNVTLSCEQNLNHDAMYWYRQDPGQGLRLIYYSQIVNDFQKGDIAEGYSVSREKKESFPLTVTSAQKNPTAFYLCASMDPGRSTDTQYFGPGTRLTVL.

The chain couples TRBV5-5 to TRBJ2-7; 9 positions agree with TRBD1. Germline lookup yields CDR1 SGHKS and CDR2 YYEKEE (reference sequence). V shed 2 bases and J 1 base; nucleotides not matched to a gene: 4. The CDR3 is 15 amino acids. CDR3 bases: TGTGCCAGCAGCTTCCGACAGGGGGGGTCCTACGAGCAGTACTTC. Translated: CASSFRQGGSYEQYF. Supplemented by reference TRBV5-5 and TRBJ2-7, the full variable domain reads DAGVTQSPTHLIKTRGQQVTLRCSPISGHKSVSWYQQVLGQGPQFIFQYYEKEERGRGNFPDRFSARQFPNYSSELNVNALLLGDSALYLCASSFRQGGSYEQYFGPGTRLTVT.

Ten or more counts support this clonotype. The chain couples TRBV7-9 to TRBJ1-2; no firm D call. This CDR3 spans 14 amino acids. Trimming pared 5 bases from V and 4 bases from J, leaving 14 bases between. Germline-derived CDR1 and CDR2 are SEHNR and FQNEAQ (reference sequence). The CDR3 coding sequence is TGTGCCAGCAGCCCTGGGATCCATGTCTATGGCTACACCTTC. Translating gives CASSPGIHVYGYTF.

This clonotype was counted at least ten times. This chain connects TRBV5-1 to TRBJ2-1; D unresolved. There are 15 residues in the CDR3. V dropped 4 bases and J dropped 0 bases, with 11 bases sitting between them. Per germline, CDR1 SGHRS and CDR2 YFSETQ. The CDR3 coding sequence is TGCGCCAGCAGCCCCATCCCAGGCTCCTACAATGAGCAGTTCTTC. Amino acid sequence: CASSPIPGSYNEQFF.

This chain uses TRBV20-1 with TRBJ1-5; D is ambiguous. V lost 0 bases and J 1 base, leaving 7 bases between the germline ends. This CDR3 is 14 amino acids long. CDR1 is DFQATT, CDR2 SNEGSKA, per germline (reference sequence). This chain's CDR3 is CSARDPYSNQPQHF. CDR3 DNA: TGCAGTGCTAGAGATCCCTACAGCAATCAGCCCCAGCATTTT.

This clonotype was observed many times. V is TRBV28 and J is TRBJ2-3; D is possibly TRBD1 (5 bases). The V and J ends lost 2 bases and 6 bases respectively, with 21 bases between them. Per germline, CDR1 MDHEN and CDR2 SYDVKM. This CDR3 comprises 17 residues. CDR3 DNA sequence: TGTGCCAGCAGTTTACCTTTTCAGGGCTCGCATTTGGATACGCAGTATTTT. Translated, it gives CASSLPFQGSHLDTQYF. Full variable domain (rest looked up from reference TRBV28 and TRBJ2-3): DVKVTQSSRYLVKRTGEKVFLECVQDMDHENMFWYRQDPGLGLRLIYFSYDVKMKEKGDIPEGYSVSREKKERFSLILESASTNQTSMYLCASSLPFQGSHLDTQYFGPGTRLTVL.

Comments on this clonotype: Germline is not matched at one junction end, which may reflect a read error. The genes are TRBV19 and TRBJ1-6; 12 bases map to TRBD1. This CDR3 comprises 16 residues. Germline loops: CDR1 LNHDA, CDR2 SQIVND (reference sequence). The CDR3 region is CASGGQGADYSSPLHF. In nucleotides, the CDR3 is TGTGCCAGCGGGGGACAGGGGGCGGATTATAGTTCACCCCTCCACTTT. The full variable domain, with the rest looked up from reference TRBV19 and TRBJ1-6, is DGGITQSPKYLFRKEGQNVTLSCEQNLNHDAMYWYRQDPGQGLRLIYYSQIVNDFQKGDIAEGYSVSREKKESFPLTVTSAQKNPTAFYLCASGGQGADYSSPLHFGNGTRLTVT.

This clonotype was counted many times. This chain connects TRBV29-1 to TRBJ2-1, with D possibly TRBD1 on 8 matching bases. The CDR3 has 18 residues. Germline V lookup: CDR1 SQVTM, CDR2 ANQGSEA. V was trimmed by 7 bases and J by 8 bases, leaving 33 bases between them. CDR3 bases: TGCAGCGGGACAGGGACAGGATGGCTAGCGGCGAACAGGGATGAGCAGTTCTTC. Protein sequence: CSGTGTGWLAANRDEQFF.

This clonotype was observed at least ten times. The CDR3 sequence is CASSLPGGRAGNTIYF. The DNA of the CDR3 is TGTGCCAGCAGCCTTCCTGGGGGTAGGGCTGGAAACACCATATATTTT. The chain is built from TRBV7-2 and TRBJ1-3; D is perhaps TRBD1 (5 bases). CDR1 is SGHTA, CDR2 FQGNSA, per germline. The CDR3 totals 16 residues. The V gene lost 5 bases and the J gene lost 2 bases, with 16 bases spanning the gap.

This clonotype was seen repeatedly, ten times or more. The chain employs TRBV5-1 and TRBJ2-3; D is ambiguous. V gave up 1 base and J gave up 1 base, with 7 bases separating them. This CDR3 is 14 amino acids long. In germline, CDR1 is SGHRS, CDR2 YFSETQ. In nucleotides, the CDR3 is TGCGCCAGCAGCTTGACGGTAGGCACAGATACGCAGTATTTT. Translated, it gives CASSLTVGTDTQYF.

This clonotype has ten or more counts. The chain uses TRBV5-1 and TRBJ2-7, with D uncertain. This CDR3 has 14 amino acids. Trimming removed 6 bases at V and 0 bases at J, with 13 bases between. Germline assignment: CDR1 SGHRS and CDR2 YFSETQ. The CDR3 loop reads CASIQGPSSYEQYF. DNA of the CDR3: TGCGCCAGCATACAAGGGCCGAGCTCCTACGAGCAGTACTTC.

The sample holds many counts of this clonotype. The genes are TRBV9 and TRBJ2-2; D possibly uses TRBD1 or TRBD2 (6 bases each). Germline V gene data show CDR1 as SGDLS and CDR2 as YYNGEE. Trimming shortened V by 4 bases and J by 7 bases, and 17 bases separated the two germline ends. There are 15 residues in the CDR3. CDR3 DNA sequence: TGTGCCAGCAGCTCCCCGGGGGCCTCCCACGGGGAGCTGTTTTTT. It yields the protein CASSSPGASHGELFF.

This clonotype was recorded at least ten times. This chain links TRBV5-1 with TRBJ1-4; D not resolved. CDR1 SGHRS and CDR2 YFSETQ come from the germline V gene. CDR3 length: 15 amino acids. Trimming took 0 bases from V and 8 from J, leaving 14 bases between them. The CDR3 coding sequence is TGCGCCAGCAGCTTGGTGGGGAGTAGAGAGGAAAAACTGTTTTTT. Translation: CASSLVGSREEKLFF. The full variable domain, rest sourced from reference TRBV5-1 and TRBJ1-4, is KAGVTQTPRYLIKTRGQQVTLSCSPISGHRSVSWYQQTPGQGLQFLFEYFSETQRNKGNFPGRFSGRQFSNSRSEMNVSTLELGDSALYLCASSLVGSREEKLFFGSGTQLSVL.

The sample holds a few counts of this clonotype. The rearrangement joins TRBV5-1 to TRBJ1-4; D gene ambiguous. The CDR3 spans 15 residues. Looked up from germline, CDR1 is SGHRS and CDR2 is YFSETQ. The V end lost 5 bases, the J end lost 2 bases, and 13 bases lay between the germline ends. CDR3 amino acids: CASRVALTTNEKLFF. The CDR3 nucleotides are TGCGCCAGCAGAGTCGCTCTGACGACTAATGAAAAACTGTTTTTT.

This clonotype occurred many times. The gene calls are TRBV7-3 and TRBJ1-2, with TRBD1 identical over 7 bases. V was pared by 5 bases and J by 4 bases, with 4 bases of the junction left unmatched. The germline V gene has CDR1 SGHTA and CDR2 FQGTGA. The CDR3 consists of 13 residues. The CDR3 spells CASSPQGGYGYTF. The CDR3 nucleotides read TGTGCCAGCAGCCCCCAGGGGGGCTATGGCTACACCTTC.

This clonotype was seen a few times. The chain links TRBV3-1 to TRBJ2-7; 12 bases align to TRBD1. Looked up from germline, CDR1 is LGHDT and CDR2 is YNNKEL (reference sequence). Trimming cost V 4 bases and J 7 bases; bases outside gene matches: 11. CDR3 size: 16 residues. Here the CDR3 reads CASSPVPGQGALEQYF. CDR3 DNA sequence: TGTGCCAGCAGCCCAGTACCGGGACAGGGGGCTTTGGAGCAGTACTTC.

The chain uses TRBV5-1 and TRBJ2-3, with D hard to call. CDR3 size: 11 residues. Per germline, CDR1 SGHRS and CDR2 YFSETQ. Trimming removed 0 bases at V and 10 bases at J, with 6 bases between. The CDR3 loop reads CASSLVGAQYF. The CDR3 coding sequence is TGCGCCAGCAGCTTGGTTGGTGCGCAGTATTTT.

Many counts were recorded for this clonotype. The CDR3 bases are TGTGCCAGCAGTCTAGCGGGAGTTTGGGGTGAGACCCAGTACTTC. It translates to CASSLAGVWGETQYF. The rearrangement joins TRBV28 to TRBJ2-5; TRBD2 matches at 10 bases. The CDR3 runs 15 residues. The ends lost 5 bases at V and 5 bases at J; junction bases unmatched: 8. Germline CDR1 reads MDHEN; CDR2 reads SYDVKM.

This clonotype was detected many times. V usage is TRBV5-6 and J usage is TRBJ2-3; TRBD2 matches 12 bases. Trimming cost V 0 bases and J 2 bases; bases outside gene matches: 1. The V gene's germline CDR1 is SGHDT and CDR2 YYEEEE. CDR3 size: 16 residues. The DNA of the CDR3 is TGTGCCAGCAGCTTGGGACTAGCGGGGGTCACAGATACGCAGTATTTT. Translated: CASSLGLAGVTDTQYF. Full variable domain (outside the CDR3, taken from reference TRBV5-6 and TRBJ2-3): DAGVTQSPTHLIKTRGQQVTLRCSPKSGHDTVSWYQQALGQGPQFIFQYYEEEERQRGNFPDRFSGHQFPNYSSELNVNALLLGDSALYLCASSLGLAGVTDTQYFGPGTRLTVL.

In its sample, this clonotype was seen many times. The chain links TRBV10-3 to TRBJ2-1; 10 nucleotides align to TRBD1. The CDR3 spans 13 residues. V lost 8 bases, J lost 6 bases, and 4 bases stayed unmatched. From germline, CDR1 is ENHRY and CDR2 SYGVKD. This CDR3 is CAIGQGGINEQFF. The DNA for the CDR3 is TGTGCCATCGGACAGGGGGGCATCAATGAGCAGTTCTTC.

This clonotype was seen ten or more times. CDR3 amino acids: CSVEDSVMNTEAFF. The CDR3, as DNA: TGCAGTGTAGAGGACAGCGTCATGAACACTGAAGCTTTCTTT. The J gene is TRBJ1-1, the V gene TRBV20-1; tentatively, D is TRBD1 (6 bases). Between the trimmed V and J ends, which lost 7 bases and 0 bases, there was a span of 15 bases. Germline V gene data show CDR1 as DFQATT and CDR2 as SNEGSKA (reference sequence). This CDR3 spans 14 amino acids.

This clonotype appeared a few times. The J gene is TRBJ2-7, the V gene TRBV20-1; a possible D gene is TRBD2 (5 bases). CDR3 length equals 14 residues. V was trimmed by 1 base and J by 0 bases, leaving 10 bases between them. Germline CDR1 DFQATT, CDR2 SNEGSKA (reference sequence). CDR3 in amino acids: CSARGPGNSYEQYF. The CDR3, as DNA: TGCAGTGCTAGAGGACCGGGAAACTCCTACGAGCAGTACTTC.